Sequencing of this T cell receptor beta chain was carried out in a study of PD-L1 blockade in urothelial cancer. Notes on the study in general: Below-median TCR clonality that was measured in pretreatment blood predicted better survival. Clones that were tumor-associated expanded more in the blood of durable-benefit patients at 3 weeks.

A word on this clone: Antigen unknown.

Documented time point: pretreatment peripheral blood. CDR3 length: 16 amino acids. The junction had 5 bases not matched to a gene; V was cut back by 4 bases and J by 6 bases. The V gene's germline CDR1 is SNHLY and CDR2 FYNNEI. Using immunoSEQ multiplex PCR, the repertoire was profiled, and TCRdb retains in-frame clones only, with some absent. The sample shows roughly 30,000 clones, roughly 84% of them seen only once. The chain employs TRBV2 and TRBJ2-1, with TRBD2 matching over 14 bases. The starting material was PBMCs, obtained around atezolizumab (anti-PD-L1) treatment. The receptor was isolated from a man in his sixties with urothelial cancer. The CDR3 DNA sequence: TGTGCCAGCAGTGGACTAGCGGGAGGGCGGGGCAATGAGCAGTTCTTC. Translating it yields CASSGLAGGRGNEQFF.